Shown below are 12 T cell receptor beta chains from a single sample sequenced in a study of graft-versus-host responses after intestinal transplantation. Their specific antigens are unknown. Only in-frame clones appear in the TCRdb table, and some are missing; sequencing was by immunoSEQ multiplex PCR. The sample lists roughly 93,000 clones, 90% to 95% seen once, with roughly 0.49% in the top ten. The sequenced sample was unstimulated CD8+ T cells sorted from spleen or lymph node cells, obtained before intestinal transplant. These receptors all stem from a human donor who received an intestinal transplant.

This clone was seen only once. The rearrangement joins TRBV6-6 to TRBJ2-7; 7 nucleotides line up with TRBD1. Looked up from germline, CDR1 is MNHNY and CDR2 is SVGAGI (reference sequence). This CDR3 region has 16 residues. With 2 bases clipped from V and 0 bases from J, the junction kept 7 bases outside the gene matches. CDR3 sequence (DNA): TGTGCCAGCAGTTACAGCCTGGGACAGAGCTCCTACGAGCAGTACTTC. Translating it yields CASSYSLGQSSYEQYF.

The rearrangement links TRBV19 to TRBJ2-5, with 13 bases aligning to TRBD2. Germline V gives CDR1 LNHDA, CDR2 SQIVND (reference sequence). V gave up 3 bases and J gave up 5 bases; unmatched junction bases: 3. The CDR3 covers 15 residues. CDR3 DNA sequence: TGTGCCAGTAGTATCACTAGCGGGGGGGCGGAGACCCAGTACTTC. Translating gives CASSITSGGAETQYF. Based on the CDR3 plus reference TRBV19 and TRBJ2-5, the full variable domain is DGGITQSPKYLFRKEGQNVTLSCEQNLNHDAMYWYRQDPGQGLRLIYYSQIVNDFQKGDIAEGYSVSREKKESFPLTVTSAQKNPTAFYLCASSITSGGAETQYFGPGTRLLVL.

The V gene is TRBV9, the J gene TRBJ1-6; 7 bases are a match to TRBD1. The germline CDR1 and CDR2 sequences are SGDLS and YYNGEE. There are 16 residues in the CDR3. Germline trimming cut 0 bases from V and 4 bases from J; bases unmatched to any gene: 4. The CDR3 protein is CASSVGTGRYNSPLHF. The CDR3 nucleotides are TGTGCCAGCAGCGTAGGGACAGGTAGATATAATTCACCCCTCCACTTT.

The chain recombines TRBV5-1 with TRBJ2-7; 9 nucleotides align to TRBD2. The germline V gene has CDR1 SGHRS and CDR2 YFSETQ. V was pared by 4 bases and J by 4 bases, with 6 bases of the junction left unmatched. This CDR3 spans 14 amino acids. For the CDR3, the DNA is TGCGCCAGCAGCCCGCTAGCGGGGTATTACGAGCAGTACTTC. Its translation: CASSPLAGYYEQYF.

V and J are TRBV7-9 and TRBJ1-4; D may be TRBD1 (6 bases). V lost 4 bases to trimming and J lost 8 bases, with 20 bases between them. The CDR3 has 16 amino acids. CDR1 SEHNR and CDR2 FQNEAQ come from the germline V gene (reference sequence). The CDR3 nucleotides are TGTGCCAGCAGCTCACAGGGTACCGCGATTTGGGAAAAACTGTTTTTT. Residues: CASSSQGTAIWEKLFF. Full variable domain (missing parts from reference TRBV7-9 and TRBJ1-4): DTGVSQNPRHKITKRGQNVTFRCDPISEHNRLYWYRQTLGQGPEFLTYFQNEAQLEKSRLLSDRFSAERPKGSFSTLEIQRTEQGDSAMYLCASSSQGTAIWEKLFFGSGTQLSVL.

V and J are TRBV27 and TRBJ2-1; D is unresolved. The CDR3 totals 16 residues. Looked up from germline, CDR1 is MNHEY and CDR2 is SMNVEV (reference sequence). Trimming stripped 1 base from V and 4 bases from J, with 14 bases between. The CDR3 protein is CASSLYLDRSYNEQFF. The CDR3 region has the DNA TGTGCCAGCAGTTTATACCTCGACCGGAGTTACAATGAGCAGTTCTTC.

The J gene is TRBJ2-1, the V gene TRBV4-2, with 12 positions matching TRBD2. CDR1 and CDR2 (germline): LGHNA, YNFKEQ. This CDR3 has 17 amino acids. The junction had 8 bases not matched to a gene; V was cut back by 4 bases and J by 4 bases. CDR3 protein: CASSPRLAGAIYNEQFF. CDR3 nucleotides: TGTGCCAGCAGCCCACGACTAGCGGGAGCCATATACAATGAGCAGTTCTTC.

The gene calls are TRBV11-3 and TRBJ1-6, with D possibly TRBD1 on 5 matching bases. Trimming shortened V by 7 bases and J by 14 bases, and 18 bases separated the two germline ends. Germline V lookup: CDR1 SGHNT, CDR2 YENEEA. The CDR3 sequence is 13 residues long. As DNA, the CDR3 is TGTGCCAGCACCCTCGGGGGGAGCGTCACCCTCCACTTT. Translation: CASTLGGSVTLHF.

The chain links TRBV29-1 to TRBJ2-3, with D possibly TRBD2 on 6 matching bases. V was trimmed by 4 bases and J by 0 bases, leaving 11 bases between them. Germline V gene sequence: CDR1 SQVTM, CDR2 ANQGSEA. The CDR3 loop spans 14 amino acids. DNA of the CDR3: TGCAGCGTTGGTGCAGGGACTAGCACAGATACGCAGTATTTT. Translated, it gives CSVGAGTSTDTQYF.

CDR3 DNA sequence: TGTGCCAGCAGCCTACAGGGATGGAACTATGGCTACACCTTC. Translated: CASSLQGWNYGYTF. J is TRBJ1-2 and V is TRBV5-8, with a possible D match to TRBD1 (6 bases). CDR3 length: 14 residues. The germline V gene encodes CDR1 SGHTS and CDR2 YDEGEE. V was clipped by 4 bases and J by 2 bases, with 12 bases between them.

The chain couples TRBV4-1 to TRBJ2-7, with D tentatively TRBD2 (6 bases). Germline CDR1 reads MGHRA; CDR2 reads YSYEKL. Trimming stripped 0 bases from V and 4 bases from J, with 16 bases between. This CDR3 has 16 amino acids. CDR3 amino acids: CASSQDPGLGAYEQYF. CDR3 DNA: TGCGCCAGCAGCCAAGATCCGGGACTGGGCGCATACGAGCAGTACTTC.

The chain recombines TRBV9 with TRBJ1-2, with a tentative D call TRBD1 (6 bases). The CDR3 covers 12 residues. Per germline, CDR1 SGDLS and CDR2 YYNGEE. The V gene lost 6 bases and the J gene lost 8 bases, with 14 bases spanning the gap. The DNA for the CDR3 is TGTGCCAGCACAGGACAGTTAAAGGGCTACACCTTC. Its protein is CASTGQLKGYTF. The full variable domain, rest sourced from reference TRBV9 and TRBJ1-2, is DSGVTQTPKHLITATGQRVTLRCSPRSGDLSVYWYQQSLDQGLQFLIQYYNGEERAKGNILERFSAQQFPDLHSELNLSSLELGDSALYFCASTGQLKGYTFGSGTRLTVV.